Sequencing of this TCR beta chain was carried out in a study of T cell responses to AZD1222 COVID-19 vaccine. Whole-study findings and limits: AZD1222 recipients seropositive at baseline numbered only five to seven. Spike as a whole was targeted by vaccine-associated CD4 TCRs, dominant at 160-218 and 743-854.

Of note for this clone: Its antigen is not known.

CDR1 and CDR2 from the germline V gene are SGDLS and YYNGEE. J gave up 4 bases and V 4 bases, and 8 bases lay outside the gene matches. The CDR3 length is 16 residues. The repertoire was sequenced with immunoSEQ multiplex PCR; TCRdb's copy has only in-frame clones and lacks some. The repertoire holds roughly 150,000 clones, approximately 90% seen once, with 9.3% in the top ten. The rearrangement joins TRBV9 to TRBJ1-2; TRBD1 matches 12 bases. The TCR comes from an adult who received the AZD1222 COVID-19 vaccine. The sequencing here drew on peripheral blood, taken 28 days after the second AZD1222 dose. The CDR3 DNA follows: TGTGCCAGCAGCCCCGGGACAGGGGGCAAGATCTATGGCTACACCTTC. This gives the protein CASSPGTGGKIYGYTF. The full variable domain, in which reference TRBV9 and TRBJ1-2 provide the parts outside the CDR3, is DSGVTQTPKHLITATGQRVTLRCSPRSGDLSVYWYQQSLDQGLQFLIQYYNGEERAKGNILERFSAQQFPDLHSELNLSSLELGDSALYFCASSPGTGGKIYGYTFGSGTRLTVV.